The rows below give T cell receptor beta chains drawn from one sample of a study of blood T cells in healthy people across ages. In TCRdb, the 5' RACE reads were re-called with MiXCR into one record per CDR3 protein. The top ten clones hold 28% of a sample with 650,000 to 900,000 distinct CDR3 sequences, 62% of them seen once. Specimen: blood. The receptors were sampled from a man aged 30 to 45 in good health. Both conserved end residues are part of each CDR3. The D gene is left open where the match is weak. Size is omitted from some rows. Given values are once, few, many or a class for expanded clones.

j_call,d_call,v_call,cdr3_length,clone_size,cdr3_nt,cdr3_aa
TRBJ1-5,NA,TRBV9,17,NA,TGTGCCAGCACCTCGGGGGCGAACGTAAGACGCAATCAGCCCCAGCATTTT,CASTSGANVRRNQPQHF
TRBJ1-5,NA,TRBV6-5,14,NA,TGTGCCAGCAGTTATAGGGTCGGCAATCAGCCCCAGCATTTT,CASSYRVGNQPQHF
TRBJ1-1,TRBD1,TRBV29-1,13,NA,TGCAGCGTTGAGCCAGGGGGGGACACTGAAGCTTTCTTT,CSVEPGGDTEAFF
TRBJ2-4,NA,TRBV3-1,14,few,TGTGCCAGCAGCTTATCTAACGCCAAAAACATTCAGTACTTC,CASSLSNAKNIQYF
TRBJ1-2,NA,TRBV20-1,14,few,TGCAGTGCTAGAGATTGGGATCTCAACTATGGCTACACCTTC,CSARDWDLNYGYTF
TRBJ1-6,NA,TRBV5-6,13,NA,TGTGCCAGCAGCTTGCCAGGGCCTAGGGCCCTCCACTTT,CASSLPGPRALHF
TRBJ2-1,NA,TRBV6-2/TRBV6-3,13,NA,TGTGCCAGCAGTCGTTACAGAGAAGCGGAGCAGTTCTTC,CASSRYREAEQFF
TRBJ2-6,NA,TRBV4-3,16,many,TGCGCCAGCAGCCAAGTTGAGGGAACTGGGGCCAACGTCCTGACTTTC,CASSQVEGTGANVLTF
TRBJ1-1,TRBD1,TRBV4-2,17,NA,TGTGCCAGCAGCCAAGGGGGGACAGGAACGAGGAACACTGAAGCTTTCTTT,CASSQGGTGTRNTEAFF
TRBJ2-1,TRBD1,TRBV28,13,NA,TGTGCCAGCAGAGGGACAGGGGTCGCCGAGCAGTTCTTC,CASRGTGVAEQFF
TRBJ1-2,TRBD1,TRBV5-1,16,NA,TGCGCCAGCTTCTGGGGACCGGGACAGTCTAACTATGGCTACACCTTC,CASFWGPGQSNYGYTF
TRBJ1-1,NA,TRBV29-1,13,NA,TGCAGCTCCCGTGGACAGCCGAACACTGAAGCTTTCTTT,CSSRGQPNTEAFF
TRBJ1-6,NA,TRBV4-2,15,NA,TGTGCCAGCAGCCCGGGAGGAGGGCGCGATTCGGACCTCCACTTT,CASSPGGGRDSDLHF
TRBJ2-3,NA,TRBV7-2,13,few,TGTGCCAGCAGCCCATACCAAGTAGATACGCAGTATTTT,CASSPYQVDTQYF
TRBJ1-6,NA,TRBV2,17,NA,TGTGCCAGCAGTGGGGCTGACGCCGCCGCCTATAATTCACCCCTCCACTTT,CASSGADAAAYNSPLHF
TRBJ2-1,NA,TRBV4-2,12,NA,TGTGCCAGCAGCCAAACGACCGTGGAGCAGTTCTTC,CASSQTTVEQFF
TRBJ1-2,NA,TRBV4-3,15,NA,TGCGCCAGCAGCCATGGATCCAGGGCTAACTATGGCTACACCTTC,CASSHGSRANYGYTF
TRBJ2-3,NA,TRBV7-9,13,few,TGTGCCAGCAGCTCCCTGATGCAGATTACGCAGTATTTT,CASSSLMQITQYF
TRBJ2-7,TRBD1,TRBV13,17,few,TGTGCCAGCAGTTTAGGGGAAGGGGACAGGCACTCCTACGAGCAGTACTTC,CASSLGEGDRHSYEQYF
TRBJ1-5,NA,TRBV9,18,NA,TGTGCCAGCAGCGCCCACGAGGGGAAAAGAGGAAGCAATCAGCCCCAGCATTTT,CASSAHEGKRGSNQPQHF
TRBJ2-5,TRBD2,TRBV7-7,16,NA,TGTGCTAGCAGCTTAACGGCGACTAGCGGGCAAGAGACCCAGTACTTC,CASSLTATSGQETQYF
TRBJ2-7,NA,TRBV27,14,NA,TGTGCCAGCAGTTTAGGCAGGTACGGGTCCGAGCAGTACTTC,CASSLGRYGSEQYF